This T cell receptor (beta chain) is drawn from a study of Ad26.COV2.S vaccination and SARS-CoV-2 variants. Study at large: Recipients of Ad26.COV2.S got it intramuscularly, once or twice 56 days apart. General study results and limits: Breadth measured for non-spike TCRs was similar across vaccine and placebo recipients. Considerable breadth of spike-specific CD8+ and CD4+ T cell responses has reportedly been documented following vaccination.

Regarding treatment: around 19 received Ad26.COV2.S at low or high dose, single or two shots; 5 received placebo; per-sample allocation not given. Day 63 after the first vaccine or placebo injection was the time point for sampling. Expression of Wuhan-strain SARS-CoV-2 spike came from the Ad26 vector that formed the vaccine. In this sample, this clone turned up once. What it binds is not known. The ends lost 6 bases at V and 7 bases at J; junction bases unmatched: 5. This CDR3 has 14 residues. CDR1 is SEHNR, CDR2 FQNEAQ, per germline (reference sequence). Only in-frame clones appear in the TCRdb table, and some are missing; sequencing was by immunoSEQ multiplex PCR. Of about 240,000 clones in the sample, roughly 90% were seen once.

The chain joins TRBV7-9 to TRBJ1-6; the match to TRBD1 covers 8 bases. The sequenced sample was peripheral blood, obtained in a trial of Ad26.COV2.S vaccine versus placebo. The receptor was derived from a person aged 18-65 years who received the Ad26.COV2.S COVID-19 vaccine or a placebo. The CDR3 coding sequence is TGTGCCAGCAGTGAGACAGGGGCGAATTCACCCCTCCACTTT. This encodes CASSETGANSPLHF.